What follows are 22 T cell receptor beta chains derived from one specimen sequenced in a study of blood T cell repertoires in COVID-19. TCRdb keeps only in-frame clones here, not all; method: immunoSEQ multiplex PCR. In the table there are tens of thousands of clones, about 83% of which are singletons. Sequencing was done on a sample of peripheral blood. These receptors originate from a woman in her 70s with acute or convalescent COVID-19.

The chain is built from TRBV3-1 (or the pseudogene TRBV3-2) and TRBJ2-5; 12 bases are shared with TRBD2. This CDR3 region has 16 residues. Germline assignment: CDR1 LGHDT and CDR2 YNNKEL (reference sequence). V lost 3 bases to trimming and J lost 0 bases; unmatched junction nucleotides: 2. CDR3 in DNA: TGTGCCAGCAGCCACACTAGCGGGGGGTACCAAGAGACCCAGTACTTC. Protein: CASSHTSGGYQETQYF.

Note on this clone: Other DNA sequences from this sample encode an identical CDR3 as well. The V gene is TRBV19, the J gene TRBJ2-7; D is undetermined. Germline CDR1 is LNHDA and CDR2 is SQIVND (reference sequence). This CDR3 comprises 14 residues. Trimming took 3 bases from V and 3 from J, leaving 12 bases between them. CDR3 residues: CASSISLLDYEQYV. The CDR3 DNA sequence: TGTGCCAGTAGTATCTCTCTGCTAGACTACGAGCAGTACGTC.

V and J are TRBV6-5 and TRBJ1-5; 9 bases align to TRBD1. V was pared by 9 bases and J by 4 bases, with 7 bases of the junction left unmatched. Germline loops: CDR1 MNHEY, CDR2 SVGAGI. This CDR3 is built from 14 residues. CDR3 DNA sequence: TGTGCCAGTGATACAGGGGGCGCGAATCAGCCCCAGCATTTT. Translation gives CASDTGGANQPQHF.

The chain recombines TRBV19 with TRBJ1-1, with D hard to call. Trimming shortened V by 4 bases and J by 11 bases, and 11 bases separated the two germline ends. Germline lookup yields CDR1 LNHDA and CDR2 SQIVND (reference sequence). The CDR3 covers 11 residues. CDR3 coding DNA: TGTGCCAGTAGTACTTCCGGGTTGGCTTTCTTT. Encoded protein: CASSTSGLAFF.

The CDR3 spells CASSVWHVNSGANVLTF. CDR3 coding DNA: TGTGCCAGCAGTGTGTGGCACGTAAACTCTGGGGCCAACGTCCTGACTTTC. The chain is built from TRBV2 and TRBJ2-6; D is undetermined. This CDR3 spans 17 amino acids. Germline V gene sequence: CDR1 SNHLY, CDR2 FYNNEI. V was trimmed by 4 bases and J by 0 bases, leaving 13 bases between them.

This chain links TRBV28 with TRBJ2-5, with 13 nucleotides matching TRBD2. The CDR3 sequence is 14 residues long. Germline CDR1 reads MDHEN; CDR2 reads SYDVKM. V gave up 10 bases and J gave up 5 bases; unmatched junction bases: 7. The CDR3 nucleotides read TGTGCCATCCAACTAGCGGGGGGGCTGGAGACCCAGTACTTC. Protein product: CAIQLAGGLETQYF.

The rearrangement links TRBV2 to TRBJ1-5; 9 nucleotides match TRBD1. Germline CDR1 reads SNHLY; CDR2 reads FYNNEI. After removal of 7 bases from V and 5 bases from J, the junction contained 9 bases not matched to a gene. This CDR3 has 15 amino acids. Here the CDR3 DNA reads TGTGCCAGCAACTCCGGGACAGGGCGGGATCAGCCCCAGCATTTT. Translating gives CASNSGTGRDQPQHF.

The chain has TRBV7-2 and TRBJ2-3; 8 bases line up with TRBD2. Germline V lookup: CDR1 SGHTA, CDR2 FQGNSA. CDR3 length: 14 amino acids. V was clipped by 5 bases and J by 3 bases; unmatched bases: 4. CDR3 amino acids: CASSVGLETDTQYF. The CDR3 bases are TGTGCCAGCAGCGTGGGACTAGAGACAGATACGCAGTATTTT.

This clone was seen only once. The V and J genes are TRBV5-1 and TRBJ2-2, with D hard to call. CDR3 length equals 15 residues. Trimming shortened V by 0 bases and J by 2 bases, and 8 bases separated the two germline ends. Germline CDR1 and CDR2: SGHRS and YFSETQ. CDR3 sequence: CASSLGAENTGELFF. CDR3 nucleotide sequence: TGCGCCAGCAGCTTGGGGGCCGAAAACACCGGGGAGCTGTTTTTT.

This clone was recorded only once. The chain links TRBV6-5 to TRBJ1-1; 8 nucleotides agree with TRBD1. This CDR3 is built from 15 residues. Germline CDR1 and CDR2: MNHEY and SVGAGI. V was clipped by 5 bases and J by 0 bases; unmatched bases: 5. The CDR3 here is CASSPWTGLNTEAFF. The CDR3 DNA sequence: TGTGCCAGCAGTCCCTGGACAGGGTTGAACACTGAAGCTTTCTTT.

A remark on this clone: Other nucleotide sequences in the sample specify the same CDR3. This chain uses TRBV18 with TRBJ1-2; the D gene is possibly TRBD1 (5 bases). The CDR3 runs 13 residues. Germline assignment: CDR1 KGHSH and CDR2 LQKENI. The ends were cut back, 6 bases at V and 1 base at J, with 9 bases in the middle. The CDR3 DNA follows: TGTGCCAGCTCCCCAGACAGTAACTATGGCTACACCTTC. Protein: CASSPDSNYGYTF. Supplemented by reference TRBV18 and TRBJ1-2, the full variable domain reads NAGVMQNPRHLVRRRGQEARLRCSPMKGHSHVYWYRQLPEEGLKFMVYLQKENIIDESGMPKERFSAEFPKEGPSILRIQQVVRGDSAAYFCASSPDSNYGYTFGSGTRLTVV.

J is TRBJ2-7 and V is TRBV3-1 (or the pseudogene TRBV3-2); D is perhaps TRBD1 (5 bases). This CDR3 is built from 17 residues. The V end lost 4 bases, the J end lost 0 bases, and 19 bases lay between the germline ends. CDR1 is LGHDT and CDR2 is YNNKEL in the germline V gene (reference sequence). This CDR3 is CASSPSPGAVTSYEQYV. CDR3 bases: TGTGCCAGCAGCCCCTCTCCTGGGGCCGTCACCTCCTACGAGCAGTACGTC.

The J gene is TRBJ2-3, the V gene TRBV9; TRBD1 is a possible D gene (5 bases). CDR3 length equals 13 residues. The V gene's germline CDR1 is SGDLS and CDR2 YYNGEE. Between the trimmed V and J ends, which lost 0 bases and 9 bases, there was a span of 11 bases. CDR3 protein: CASSVGGGATQYF. The CDR3 DNA reads as TGTGCCAGCAGCGTAGGAGGTGGGGCCACGCAGTATTTT.

The chain recombines TRBV10-1 with TRBJ2-7; D is undetermined. The germline CDR1 and CDR2 sequences are WNHNN and SYGVQD (reference sequence). Trimming removed 4 bases from V and 3 bases from J, with 7 bases in between. CDR3 length equals 12 residues. CDR3 coding DNA: TGCGCCAGCAGTGGTGAGCACTACGAGCAGTACGTC. Residues: CASSGEHYEQYV.

In this sample, this clone turned up a few times. V is TRBV14 and J is TRBJ2-1; D ambiguous. Trimming pared 3 bases from V and 2 bases from J, leaving 8 bases between. From germline, CDR1 is SGHDN and CDR2 FVKESK. The CDR3 is 14 amino acids. The CDR3 loop reads CASSHHPPYNEQFF. The DNA for the CDR3 is TGTGCCAGCAGCCATCATCCCCCCTACAATGAGCAGTTCTTC.

This clone was recorded once. This chain joins TRBV7-9 and TRBJ1-2; 11 nucleotides align to TRBD1. The CDR3 contains 16 residues. Germline V gene sequence: CDR1 SEHNR, CDR2 FQNEAQ (reference sequence). V shed 1 base, J shed 6 bases, and the junction held 7 bases outside the gene matches. CDR3 loop: CASSLVGQGEFHGYTF. The DNA of the CDR3 is TGTGCCAGCAGCTTAGTGGGACAGGGGGAATTCCATGGCTACACCTTC. Supplemented by reference TRBV7-9 and TRBJ1-2, the full variable domain reads DTGVSQNPRHKITKRGQNVTFRCDPISEHNRLYWYRQTLGQGPEFLTYFQNEAQLEKSRLLSDRFSAERPKGSFSTLEIQRTEQGDSAMYLCASSLVGQGEFHGYTFGSGTRLTVV.

The chain recombines TRBV28 with TRBJ1-3, with 9 bases that match TRBD1. The CDR3 sequence is 16 residues long. Losses at the gene ends were 7 bases for V and 0 bases for J; bases not matched to a gene: 7. The germline V gene has CDR1 MDHEN and CDR2 SYDVKM. The CDR3 DNA follows: TGTGCCAGCACCCCGACAGGGGGGAGCTCTGGAAACACCATATATTTT. Its translation is CASTPTGGSSGNTIYF.

The genes are TRBV20-1 and TRBJ2-5; TRBD2 matches 8 bases. Germline CDR1 DFQATT, CDR2 SNEGSKA (reference sequence). This CDR3 is 14 amino acids long. The trim removed 3 bases at V and 5 bases at J, leaving 8 bases unmatched. Here the CDR3 DNA reads TGCAGTGCTAGTACCCCGGGAGGGGCCGAGACCCAGTACTTC. Translation: CSASTPGGAETQYF.

The chain couples TRBV6-5 to TRBJ1-1; D is undetermined. The germline V and J ends were trimmed by 0 bases and 5 bases, with 10 bases remaining between them. The CDR3 is 14 residues long. Germline V gene lookup returns CDR1 MNHEY and CDR2 SVGAGI. CDR3 sequence: CASSYSRSETEAFF. DNA for the CDR3: TGTGCCAGCAGTTACTCGAGGTCGGAGACTGAAGCTTTCTTT.

This clone occurred once. V usage is TRBV27 and J usage is TRBJ2-2, with 9 bases matching TRBD1. J was trimmed by 5 bases and V by 7 bases; bases with no gene match: 11. Per the germline V gene, CDR1 is MNHEY and CDR2 is SMNVEV (reference sequence). The CDR3 extends over 16 amino acids. The CDR3 DNA is TGTGCCAGCAAGATCCGCGGACAGGGGATTACCGGGGAGCTGTTTTTT. It translates to CASKIRGQGITGELFF.

The CDR3 protein is CASSRMDRGAVAFF. The CDR3 region has the DNA TGTGCCAGTAGTAGGATGGATCGGGGGGCCGTGGCGTTTTTT. The V and J genes are TRBV19 and TRBJ1-4; D perhaps matches TRBD1 (6 bases). V was trimmed by 4 bases and J by 16 bases, leaving 22 bases between them. CDR1 is LNHDA, CDR2 SQIVND, per germline (reference sequence). This CDR3 spans 14 amino acids.

V usage is TRBV4-1 and J usage is TRBJ1-5, with 10 bases matching TRBD1. CDR3 length: 21 residues. V lost 1 base, J lost 1 base, and 16 bases stayed unmatched. The germline CDR1 and CDR2 sequences are MGHRA and YSYEKL. The CDR3 DNA reads TGCGCCAGCAGCCAAGTTTACGCGACAGGGGGCGTTTATTTGAGCAATCAGCCCCAGCATTTT. Its protein product is CASSQVYATGGVYLSNQPQHF.